A selection of T cell receptor beta chains follows, all from one sample in a study of blood T cell repertoires in COVID-19. The data were produced by immunoSEQ multiplex PCR, yet TCRdb's version contains in-frame clones alone and is incomplete. The sample holds about 200,000 clones, more than 80% seen once. The material sequenced was PBMCs or T cells enriched from blood (not recorded which). The receptors derive from a man aged 25-45 years who had recovered from COVID-19. Each CDR3 is given with its conserved first and last residue. Fields, in order: D gene, V gene, J gene, CDR3 DNA, CDR3 protein. The D gene is left open where the match is weak.

-,TRBV24-1,TRBJ1-1,TGTGCCACCAGTGATTTACAAAAAGCTTTCTTT,CATSDLQKAFF
TRBD1,TRBV5-4,TRBJ2-2,TGTGCCAGCAGCCTCTCGGGGGACAGGGGACTAGTGAGCTACCCCGGGGAGCTGTTTTTT,CASSLSGDRGLVSYPGELFF
-,TRBV19,TRBJ1-4,TGTGCCAGTAGTAAGTCACGGGGTCTTAATGAAAAACTGTTTTTT,CASSKSRGLNEKLFF
TRBD2,TRBV12-5,TRBJ2-1,TGTGCTAGTGGTTTAAGGGTTTTGGGGGAGGGCCCGGTGAATGAGCAGTTCTTC,CASGLRVLGEGPVNEQFF
TRBD1,TRBV5-1,TRBJ1-2,TGCGCCAGCAGCACGGACAGGGGGCATGGCTACACCTTC,CASSTDRGHGYTF
TRBD1,TRBV5-1,TRBJ1-1,TGCGCCAGCAGGGGAAGCTTTACAGGGGACGGCACTGAAGCTTTCTTT,CASRGSFTGDGTEAFF
-,TRBV19,TRBJ2-7,TGTGCCAGTAGTGTCGGTGCTTCCTACGAGCAGTACTTC,CASSVGASYEQYF
-,TRBV13,TRBJ2-7,TGTGCCAGCAGCCATTACGCAGTGTCGATCTACGAGCAGTACTTC,CASSHYAVSIYEQYF
TRBD2,TRBV28,TRBJ2-3,TGTGCCAGCAGGATTCCTGAGGGAGTAGCGGGAGTTGCAGATACGCAGTATTTT,CASRIPEGVAGVADTQYF
TRBD1,TRBV4-1,TRBJ2-5,TGCGCCAGCAGCCAATCGACAGGGTCGGGCGAGACCCAGTACTTC,CASSQSTGSGETQYF